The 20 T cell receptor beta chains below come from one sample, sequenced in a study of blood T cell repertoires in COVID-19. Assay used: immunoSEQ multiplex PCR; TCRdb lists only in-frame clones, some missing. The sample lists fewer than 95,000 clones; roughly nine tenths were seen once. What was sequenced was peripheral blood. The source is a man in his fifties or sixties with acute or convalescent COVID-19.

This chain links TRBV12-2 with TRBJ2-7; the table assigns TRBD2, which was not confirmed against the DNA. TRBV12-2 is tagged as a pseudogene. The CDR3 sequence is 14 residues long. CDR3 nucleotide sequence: TGTGCAAGTCGCTTAAACAGCCCACTAGAGGAGCAGTACTTC. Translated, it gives CASRLNSPLEEQYF.

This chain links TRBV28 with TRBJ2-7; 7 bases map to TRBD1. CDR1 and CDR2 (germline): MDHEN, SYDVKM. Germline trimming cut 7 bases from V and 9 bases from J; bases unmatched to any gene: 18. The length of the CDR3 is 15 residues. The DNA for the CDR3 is TGTGCCAGCAAGAATCAGTACAGGGGAAATTCGGGGCAGTACTTC. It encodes CASKNQYRGNSGQYF.

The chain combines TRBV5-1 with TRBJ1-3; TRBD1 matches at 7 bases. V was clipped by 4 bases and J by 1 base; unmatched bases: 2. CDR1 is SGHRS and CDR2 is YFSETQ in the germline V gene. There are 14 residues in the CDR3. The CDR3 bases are TGCGCCAGCAGCAAACAGGGGTCTGGAAACACCATATATTTT. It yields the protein CASSKQGSGNTIYF.

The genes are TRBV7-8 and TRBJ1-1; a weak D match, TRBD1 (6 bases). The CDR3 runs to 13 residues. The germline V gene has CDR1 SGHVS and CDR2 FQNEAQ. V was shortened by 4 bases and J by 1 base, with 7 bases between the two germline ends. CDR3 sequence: CASSSGQNTEAFF. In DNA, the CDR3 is TGTGCCAGCAGCTCGGGACAGAACACTGAAGCTTTCTTT.

DNA for the CDR3: TGTGCCAGCAGCGTAGGAGAGCGGGTCGGAAACACCATATATTTT. Protein sequence: CASSVGERVGNTIYF. The rearrangement joins TRBV9 to TRBJ1-3; D ambiguous. The length of the CDR3 is 15 residues. V lost 0 bases and J 4 bases, leaving 11 bases between the germline ends. Per the germline V gene, CDR1 is SGDLS and CDR2 is YYNGEE.

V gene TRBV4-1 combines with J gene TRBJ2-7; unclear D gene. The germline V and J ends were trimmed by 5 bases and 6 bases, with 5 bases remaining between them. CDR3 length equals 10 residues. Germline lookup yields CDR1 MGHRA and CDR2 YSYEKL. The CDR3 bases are TGCGCCAGCAGCTTCTCCGAGCAGTACGTC. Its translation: CASSFSEQYV.

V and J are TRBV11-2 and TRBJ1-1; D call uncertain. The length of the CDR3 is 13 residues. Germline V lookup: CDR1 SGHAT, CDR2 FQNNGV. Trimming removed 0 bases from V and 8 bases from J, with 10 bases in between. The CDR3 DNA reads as TGTGCCAGCAGCTTAGATCCCGGGAAGGAAGCTTTCTTT. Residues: CASSLDPGKEAFF.

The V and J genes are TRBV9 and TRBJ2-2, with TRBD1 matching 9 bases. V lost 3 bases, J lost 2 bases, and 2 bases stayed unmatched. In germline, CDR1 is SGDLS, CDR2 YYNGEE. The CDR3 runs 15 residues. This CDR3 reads CASSATGGNTGELFF. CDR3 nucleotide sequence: TGTGCCAGCAGCGCGACAGGGGGAAACACCGGGGAGCTGTTTTTT.

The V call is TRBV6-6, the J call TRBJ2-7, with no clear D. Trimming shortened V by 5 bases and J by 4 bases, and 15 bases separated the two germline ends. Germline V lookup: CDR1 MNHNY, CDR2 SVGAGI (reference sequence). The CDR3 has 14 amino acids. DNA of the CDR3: TGTGCCAGCAGTAACCCAGGAATTCCGTACGAGCAGTACGTC. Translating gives CASSNPGIPYEQYV.

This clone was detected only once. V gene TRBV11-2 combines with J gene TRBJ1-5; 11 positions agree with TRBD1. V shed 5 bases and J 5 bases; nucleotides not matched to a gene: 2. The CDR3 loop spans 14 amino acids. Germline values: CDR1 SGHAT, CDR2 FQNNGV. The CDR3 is CASSRTGGYQPQHF. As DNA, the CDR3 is TGTGCCAGCAGCCGGACAGGGGGCTATCAGCCCCAGCATTTT.

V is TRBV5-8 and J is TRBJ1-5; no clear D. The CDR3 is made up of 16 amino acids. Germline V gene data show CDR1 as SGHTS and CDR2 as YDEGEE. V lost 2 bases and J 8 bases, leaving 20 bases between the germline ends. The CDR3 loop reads CASSFGVVGEGEPQHF. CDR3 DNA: TGTGCCAGCAGCTTCGGTGTTGTCGGGGAAGGCGAGCCCCAGCATTTT.

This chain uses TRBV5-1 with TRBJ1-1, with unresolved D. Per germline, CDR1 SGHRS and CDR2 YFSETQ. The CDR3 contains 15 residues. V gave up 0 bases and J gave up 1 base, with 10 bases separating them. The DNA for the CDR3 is TGCGCCAGCAGCTTGGAGGCCGGGTGGAACACTGAAGCTTTCTTT. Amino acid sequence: CASSLEAGWNTEAFF.

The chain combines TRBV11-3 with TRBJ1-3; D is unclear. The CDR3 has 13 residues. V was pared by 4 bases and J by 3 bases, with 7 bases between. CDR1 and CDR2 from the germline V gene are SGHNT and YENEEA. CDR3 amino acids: CASSSGFGNTIYF. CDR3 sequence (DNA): TGTGCCAGCAGCTCCGGGTTTGGAAACACCATATATTTT.

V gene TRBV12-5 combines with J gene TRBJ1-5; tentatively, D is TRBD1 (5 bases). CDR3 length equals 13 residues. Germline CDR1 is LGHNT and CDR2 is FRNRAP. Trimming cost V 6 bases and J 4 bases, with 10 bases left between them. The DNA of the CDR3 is TGTGCTAGTGGCAGGGAAGATAATCAGCCCCAGCATTTT. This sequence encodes CASGREDNQPQHF.

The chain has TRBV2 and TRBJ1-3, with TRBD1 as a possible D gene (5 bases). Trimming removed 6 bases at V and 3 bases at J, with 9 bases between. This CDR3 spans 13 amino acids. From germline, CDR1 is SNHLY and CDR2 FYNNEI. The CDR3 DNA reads TGTGCCAGCAGCGGGGACTTTGGAAACACCATATATTTT. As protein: CASSGDFGNTIYF.

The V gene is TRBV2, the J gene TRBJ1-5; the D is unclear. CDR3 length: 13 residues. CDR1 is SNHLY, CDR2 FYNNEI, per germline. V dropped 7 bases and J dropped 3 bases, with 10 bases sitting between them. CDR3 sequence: CASMRHLNQPQHF. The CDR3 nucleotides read TGTGCCAGCATGAGGCACCTCAATCAGCCCCAGCATTTT. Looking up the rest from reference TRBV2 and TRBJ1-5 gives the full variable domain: EPEVTQTPSHQVTQMGQEVILRCVPISNHLYFYWYRQILGQKVEFLVSFYNNEISEKSEIFDDQFSVERPDGSNFTLKIRSTKLEDSAMYFCASMRHLNQPQHFGDGTRLSIL.

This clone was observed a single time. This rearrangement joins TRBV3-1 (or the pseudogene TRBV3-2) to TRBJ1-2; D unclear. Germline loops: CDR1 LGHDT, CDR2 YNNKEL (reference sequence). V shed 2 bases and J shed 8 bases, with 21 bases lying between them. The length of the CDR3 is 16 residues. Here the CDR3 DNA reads TGTGCCAGCAGCCAATCTGTCTCCTGGAGTGTGGAAGGCTACACCTTC. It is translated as CASSQSVSWSVEGYTF.

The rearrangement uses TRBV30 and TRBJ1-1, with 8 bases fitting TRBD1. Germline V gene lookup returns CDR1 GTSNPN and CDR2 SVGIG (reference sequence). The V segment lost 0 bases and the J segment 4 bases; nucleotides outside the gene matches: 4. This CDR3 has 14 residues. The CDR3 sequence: CAWSVLQGATEAFF. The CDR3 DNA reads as TGTGCCTGGAGTGTACTTCAGGGGGCCACTGAAGCTTTCTTT.

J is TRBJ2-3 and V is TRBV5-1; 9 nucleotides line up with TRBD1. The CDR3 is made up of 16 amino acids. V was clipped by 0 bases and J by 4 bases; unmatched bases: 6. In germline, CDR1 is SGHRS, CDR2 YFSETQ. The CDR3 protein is CASSLEGQGGADTQYF. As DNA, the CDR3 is TGCGCCAGCAGCTTGGAGGGACAGGGTGGCGCAGATACGCAGTATTTT.

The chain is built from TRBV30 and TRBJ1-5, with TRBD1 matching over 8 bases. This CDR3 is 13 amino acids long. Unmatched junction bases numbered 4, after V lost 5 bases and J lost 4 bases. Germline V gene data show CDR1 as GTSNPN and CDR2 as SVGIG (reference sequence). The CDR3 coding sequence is TGTGCCTGGGCGGGACAGGCGAATCAGCCCCAGCATTTT. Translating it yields CAWAGQANQPQHF.